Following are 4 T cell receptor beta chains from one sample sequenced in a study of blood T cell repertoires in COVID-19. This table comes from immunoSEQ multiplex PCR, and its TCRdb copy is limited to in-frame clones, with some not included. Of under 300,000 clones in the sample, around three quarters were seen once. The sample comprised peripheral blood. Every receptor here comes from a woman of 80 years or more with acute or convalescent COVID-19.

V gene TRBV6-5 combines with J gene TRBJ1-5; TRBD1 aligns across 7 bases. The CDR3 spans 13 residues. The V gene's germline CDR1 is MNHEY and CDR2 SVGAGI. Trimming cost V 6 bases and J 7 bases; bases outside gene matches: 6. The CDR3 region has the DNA TGTGCCAGCAGGGTGACAGGGAACCAGCCCCAGCATTTT. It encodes CASRVTGNQPQHF.

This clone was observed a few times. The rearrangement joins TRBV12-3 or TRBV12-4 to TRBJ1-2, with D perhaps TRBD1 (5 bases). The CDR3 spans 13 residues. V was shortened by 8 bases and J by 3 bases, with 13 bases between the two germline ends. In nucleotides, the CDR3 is TGTGCCAGCGGGACTCGTAGGGACTATGGCTACACCTTC. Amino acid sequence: CASGTRRDYGYTF.

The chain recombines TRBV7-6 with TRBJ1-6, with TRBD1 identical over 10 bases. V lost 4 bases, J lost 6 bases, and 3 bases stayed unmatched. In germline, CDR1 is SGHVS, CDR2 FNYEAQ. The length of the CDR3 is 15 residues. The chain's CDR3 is CASSSGQGSNSPLHF. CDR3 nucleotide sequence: TGTGCCAGCAGCTCGGGACAGGGGTCTAATTCACCCCTCCACTTT.

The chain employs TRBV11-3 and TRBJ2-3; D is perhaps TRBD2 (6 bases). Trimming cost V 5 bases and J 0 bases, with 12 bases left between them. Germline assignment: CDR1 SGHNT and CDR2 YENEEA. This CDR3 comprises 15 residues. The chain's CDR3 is CASSKAAGSTDTQYF. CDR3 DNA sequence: TGTGCCAGCAGCAAAGCGGCGGGAAGCACAGATACGCAGTATTTT.